Below, 2 T cell receptor beta chains from the same sample are listed, as sequenced in a study of vaccination effects on CD4 cells after COVID-19. Culture lasted roughly 9 days before CD4+ T cell isolation. These receptors' antigens are unknown. Profiled with immunoSEQ multiplex PCR; TCRdb holds only in-frame clones, not every one. Among 20,000 to 25,000 clones listed, roughly 73% were seen once. The sequenced sample was CD4+ T cells from PBMCs cultured without peptide, obtained before COVID-19 vaccination. The source is a human donor who received a COVID-19 vaccine.

This clone was detected a few times. The CDR3 loop is CATSRVILSGAYEQYF. The DNA for the CDR3 is TGTGCCACCAGCAGGGTTATTCTGAGCGGGGCCTACGAGCAGTACTTC. The rearrangement links TRBV15 to TRBJ2-7; 7 bases align to TRBD2. This CDR3 has 16 amino acids. V lost 3 bases to trimming and J lost 2 bases; unmatched junction nucleotides: 10. The germline V gene has CDR1 LNHNV and CDR2 YYDKDF (reference sequence). Filled out from reference TRBV15 and TRBJ2-7, the complete variable domain reads DAMVIQNPRYQVTQFGKPVTLSCSQTLNHNVMYWYQQKSSQAPKLLFHYYDKDFNNEADTPDNFQSRRPNTSFCFLDIRSPGLGDTAMYLCATSRVILSGAYEQYFGPGTRLTVT.

The chain uses TRBV6-6 and TRBJ2-7; D ambiguous. CDR1 is MNHNY, CDR2 SVGAGI, per germline (reference sequence). Trimming shortened V by 0 bases and J by 5 bases, and 11 bases separated the two germline ends. The CDR3 runs 14 residues. The CDR3 here is CASSYSIISDEQYF. For the CDR3, the DNA is TGTGCCAGCAGTTACTCGATTATAAGCGACGAGCAGTACTTC.